The 7 T cell receptor beta chains presented below share a single source sample, sequenced in a study of shared clonotypes between healthy human individuals. TCRdb keeps only in-frame clones here, not all; method: immunoSEQ multiplex PCR. The sample yields some 100,000 clones, around 68% seen once. The sequenced material came from memory CD8+ T cells sorted from blood. As to subset: CD45RO+ cells pooled with CCR7-negative TemRA cells. These receptors originate from a woman aged 25 to 39 in good health.

This chain joins TRBV27 and TRBJ2-7, with unresolved D. V gave up 1 base and J gave up 4 bases, with 5 bases separating them. The germline gives CDR1 MNHEY, CDR2 SMNVEV (reference sequence). The CDR3 loop spans 12 amino acids. CDR3 DNA: TGTGCCAGCAGTTTATGGGATTACGAGCAGTACTTC. Protein: CASSLWDYEQYF.

The chain recombines TRBV27 with TRBJ2-6; D gene ambiguous. Germline assignment: CDR1 MNHEY and CDR2 SMNVEV (reference sequence). The CDR3 is made up of 13 amino acids. The V and J ends lost 2 bases and 2 bases respectively, with 1 base between them. CDR3 DNA sequence: TGTGCCAGCAGTTTAGCTGGGGCCAACGTCCTGACTTTC. Its translation is CASSLAGANVLTF.

The gene calls are TRBV27 and TRBJ2-1; D is possibly TRBD2 (5 bases). Between the trimmed V and J ends, which lost 5 bases and 7 bases, there was a span of 21 bases. This CDR3 has 16 amino acids. Germline CDR1 is MNHEY and CDR2 is SMNVEV (reference sequence). The CDR3 region has the DNA TGTGCCAGCAGTCGTAGCGTGACCGAATTAAAAAATGAGCAGTTCTTC. Translation gives CASSRSVTELKNEQFF.

This clone was seen only a few times. The gene calls are TRBV7-8 and TRBJ1-1; D uncertain. V lost 5 bases and J 6 bases, leaving 13 bases between the germline ends. From germline, CDR1 is SGHVS and CDR2 FQNEAQ. The CDR3 totals 13 residues. The CDR3 DNA sequence: TGTGCCAGCAGCATCCAAGCCGCCCCTGAAGCTTTCTTT. Its translation: CASSIQAAPEAFF.

This chain connects TRBV6-6 to TRBJ2-7; D possibly corresponds to TRBD1 (6 bases). Germline V lookup: CDR1 MNHNY, CDR2 SVGAGI (reference sequence). There are 13 residues in the CDR3. V lost 6 bases and J 7 bases, leaving 16 bases between the germline ends. CDR3 protein: CASSPGTPFEQYF. CDR3 coding DNA: TGTGCCAGCAGCCCCGGGACACCCTTTGAGCAGTACTTC.

The J gene is TRBJ2-7, the V gene TRBV2, with a weak D call TRBD2 (5 bases). Trimming removed 5 bases at V and 1 base at J, with 12 bases between. The CDR3 is 14 amino acids. CDR1 is SNHLY, CDR2 FYNNEI, per germline. CDR3 nucleotides: TGTGCCAGCAGTCCGACTCCGGGATCCTACGAGCAGTACTTC. Translating it yields CASSPTPGSYEQYF.

The rearrangement links TRBV14 to TRBJ2-6, with D perhaps TRBD1 (6 bases). Germline CDR1 is SGHDN and CDR2 is FVKESK. This CDR3 is built from 15 residues. Trimming removed 4 bases at V and 4 bases at J, with 11 bases between. CDR3 amino acids: CASSRFRGGANVLTF. CDR3 bases: TGTGCCAGCAGCCGTTTCAGGGGAGGGGCCAACGTCCTGACTTTC.